Shown below are 16 T cell receptor beta chains from a single sample sequenced in a study of T cell responses to AZD1222 COVID-19 vaccine. Sequencing used immunoSEQ multiplex PCR; TCRdb keeps in-frame clones, though not all of them. The sample yields some 120,000 clones, around nine tenths seen once. Sequences were derived from peripheral blood, sampled on day 0 of MenACWY control vaccination. The receptors come from an adult in good health.

V is TRBV29-1 and J is TRBJ2-7, with TRBD1 matching over 8 bases. Germline assignment: CDR1 SQVTM and CDR2 ANQGSEA. The J segment lost 2 bases and the V segment lost 4 bases, leaving 4 bases of the junction unmatched. This CDR3 comprises 13 residues. This CDR3 reads CSVASRGPYEQYF. CDR3 DNA sequence: TGCAGCGTTGCCTCCAGGGGGCCCTACGAGCAGTACTTC.

The chain has TRBV2 and TRBJ2-1, with 7 bases lining up with TRBD2. Germline-derived CDR1 and CDR2 are SNHLY and FYNNEI. The ends lost 6 bases at V and 8 bases at J; junction bases unmatched: 10. The CDR3 extends over 14 amino acids. This CDR3 reads CASSQENTSDEQFF. The CDR3 DNA follows: TGTGCCAGCAGCCAAGAGAACACTAGCGATGAGCAGTTCTTC.

The sample holds a few counts of this clone. The rearrangement links TRBV25-1 to TRBJ2-2; 10 bases are shared with TRBD2. The CDR3 contains 14 residues. CDR1 is MGHDK and CDR2 is SYGVNS in the germline V gene. V shed 6 bases, J shed 4 bases, and the junction held 2 bases outside the gene matches. The chain's CDR3 is CASSPSGGTGELFF. The CDR3 nucleotides read TGTGCCAGCAGCCCTAGCGGGGGCACCGGGGAGCTGTTTTTT.

This chain connects TRBV6-5 to TRBJ2-7; TRBD2 agrees at 7 bases. The length of the CDR3 is 14 residues. V lost 5 bases to trimming and J lost 3 bases; unmatched junction nucleotides: 7. Germline V gene data show CDR1 as MNHEY and CDR2 as SVGAGI. The CDR3, as DNA: TGTGCCAGCAGTCTCGGGGGGATTGACTACGAGCAGTACTTC. Translating it yields CASSLGGIDYEQYF.

The chain couples TRBV7-3 to TRBJ2-3; 9 bases match TRBD2. V lost 4 bases and J lost 1; bases outside the gene matches: 6. Germline V gene sequence: CDR1 SGHTA, CDR2 FQGTGA. The CDR3 covers 16 residues. This chain's CDR3 is CASSSGLASGTDTQYF. The CDR3 DNA sequence: TGTGCCAGCAGCTCGGGACTAGCATCGGGCACAGATACGCAGTATTTT.

V usage is TRBV6-1 and J usage is TRBJ1-5; TRBD1 matches 8 bases. CDR1 and CDR2 from the germline V gene are MNHNS and SASEGT. Trimming cost V 4 bases and J 11 bases; bases outside gene matches: 16. There are 16 residues in the CDR3. Written as DNA, the CDR3 is TGTGCCAGCAGTGGACCGGGACAGGAGGCAAGTCGGGCCCAGCATTTT. Translating gives CASSGPGQEASRAQHF.

This clone was detected only once. V usage is TRBV5-4 and J usage is TRBJ2-3; 11 bases fit TRBD2. CDR3 length equals 15 residues. Germline loops: CDR1 SGHNT, CDR2 YYREEE (reference sequence). Germline trimming cut 4 bases from V and 4 bases from J; bases unmatched to any gene: 5. Here the CDR3 reads CASSPRTSGPDTQYF. The DNA for the CDR3 is TGTGCCAGCAGCCCCCGGACTAGCGGGCCAGATACGCAGTATTTT.

This chain uses TRBV6-5 with TRBJ1-2; D unclear. Germline V gene lookup returns CDR1 MNHEY and CDR2 SVGAGI. V was pared by 0 bases and J by 3 bases, with 11 bases between. The CDR3 has 15 amino acids. CDR3 in amino acids: CASSYSGDTDYGYTF. The CDR3 region has the DNA TGTGCCAGCAGTTACTCGGGCGACACAGACTATGGCTACACCTTC.

V is TRBV7-3 and J is TRBJ2-7; 9 bases align to TRBD1. The ends lost 5 bases at V and 2 bases at J; junction bases unmatched: 4. Looked up from germline, CDR1 is SGHTA and CDR2 is FQGTGA. The CDR3 sequence is 14 residues long. CDR3 region: CASSPGQGTYEQYF. In nucleotides, the CDR3 is TGTGCCAGCAGCCCGGGACAGGGAACCTACGAGCAGTACTTC.

The chain is built from TRBV7-2 and TRBJ2-1, with a tentative D call TRBD2 (5 bases). Germline V gene sequence: CDR1 SGHTA, CDR2 FQGNSA. Trimming removed 3 bases from V and 6 bases from J, with 6 bases in between. This CDR3 region has 12 residues. The CDR3 here is CASSFTSNEQFF. CDR3 in DNA: TGTGCCAGCAGCTTCACTAGCAATGAGCAGTTCTTC. Complete variable domain (other parts from reference TRBV7-2 and TRBJ2-1): GAGVSQSPSNKVTEKGKDVELRCDPISGHTALYWYRQSLGQGLEFLIYFQGNSAPDKSGLPSDRFSAERTGGSVSTLTIQRTQQEDSAVYLCASSFTSNEQFFGPGTRLTVL.

This chain uses TRBV6-1 with TRBJ2-3; D gene uncertain. Germline CDR1 MNHNS, CDR2 SASEGT. This CDR3 contains 10 residues. Trimming took 10 bases from V and 5 from J, leaving 7 bases between them. In DNA form, the CDR3 reads TGTGCCACCTTGGGAGATACGCAGTATTTT. Its protein product is CATLGDTQYF.

The chain is built from TRBV24-1 and TRBJ1-5; D possibly corresponds to TRBD1 (5 bases). This CDR3 spans 14 amino acids. The ends were cut back, 7 bases at V and 3 bases at J, with 12 bases in the middle. The germline gives CDR1 KGHDR, CDR2 SFDVKD. The CDR3 nucleotides read TGTGCCACCAGAGATACAGGTTTCAATCAGCCCCAGCATTTT. Its protein product is CATRDTGFNQPQHF.

J is TRBJ2-7 and V is TRBV21-1; the DNA was not compared with TRBD1, the D call given in the table. TRBV21-1 is a pseudogene. The CDR3 sequence is 15 residues long. CDR3 sequence (DNA): TGTGCCAGCAGCCCCCCCCCGGGACAGCCCTACGAGCAGTACTTC. Translation gives CASSPPPGQPYEQYF.

This chain joins TRBV3-1 (or the pseudogene TRBV3-2) and TRBJ2-7; 8 positions match TRBD1. Germline V gene sequence: CDR1 LGHDT, CDR2 YNNKEL (reference sequence). The CDR3 extends over 13 amino acids. V gave up 2 bases and J gave up 4 bases; unmatched junction bases: 1. The CDR3 reads CASSQRDRYEQYF. DNA for the CDR3: TGTGCCAGCAGCCAAAGGGACAGGTACGAGCAGTACTTC.

The sample holds a few counts of this clone. Other DNA sequences in the same sample also yield this CDR3. As DNA, the CDR3 is TGTGCCAGCAGCTTAGAAGGGCTCCATGAGCAGTTCTTC. Protein: CASSLEGLHEQFF. The chain combines TRBV11-3 with TRBJ2-1; D unresolved. The CDR3 is made up of 13 amino acids. The germline gives CDR1 SGHNT, CDR2 YENEEA. The germline V and J ends were trimmed by 0 bases and 8 bases, with 8 bases remaining between them.

The chain has TRBV7-2 and TRBJ2-1; D perhaps matches TRBD2 (5 bases). Trimming stripped 6 bases from V and 5 bases from J, with 17 bases between. This CDR3 spans 15 amino acids. The germline V gene encodes CDR1 SGHTA and CDR2 FQGNSA. This chain's CDR3 is CASSFDYIANNEQFF. CDR3 in DNA: TGTGCCAGCAGTTTCGACTACATTGCAAACAATGAGCAGTTCTTC.